This TCR beta chain was found in a study of identical twins. Trimming removed 2 bases from V and 2 bases from J, with 13 bases in between. The CDR3 is made up of 14 amino acids. In germline, CDR1 is SQVTM, CDR2 ANQGSEA. This clonotype came up many times. Its antigen is undetermined. TCRdb reprocessed the 5' RACE reads with MiXCR, giving one entry per CDR3 protein. The repertoire holds under 300,000 distinct CDR3 sequences, with around an eighth as singletons. Study conclusions and caveats: Where beta out-of-frame sequences were concerned, excess twin sharing was weaker.

This chain joins TRBV29-1 and TRBJ2-7; D perhaps matches TRBD1 (6 bases). Sequencing input: memory (CD45RO+) T cells sorted from blood. This receptor was identified in a woman aged 18-29 years in good health. The CDR3 reads CSVERTDSAYEQYF. The CDR3 DNA reads TGCAGCGTTGAACGGACAGACTCAGCCTACGAGCAGTACTTC.